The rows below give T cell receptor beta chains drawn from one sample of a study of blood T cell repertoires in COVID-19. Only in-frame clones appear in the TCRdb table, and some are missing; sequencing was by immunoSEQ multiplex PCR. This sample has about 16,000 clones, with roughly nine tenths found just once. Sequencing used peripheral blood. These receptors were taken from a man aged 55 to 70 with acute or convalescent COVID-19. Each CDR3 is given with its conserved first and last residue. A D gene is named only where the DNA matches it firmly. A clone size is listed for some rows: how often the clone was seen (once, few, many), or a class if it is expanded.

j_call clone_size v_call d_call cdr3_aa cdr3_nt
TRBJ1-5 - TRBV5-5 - CASSLSGGQPQHF TGTGCCAGCAGCTTGTCCGGGGGTCAGCCCCAGCATTTT
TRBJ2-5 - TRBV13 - CASSLGTEKTQYF TGTGCCAGCAGCTTAGGGACAGAAAAGACCCAGTACTTC
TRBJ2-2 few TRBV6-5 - CASSSTENTGELFF TGTGCCAGCAGTTCCACAGAGAACACCGGGGAGCTGTTTTTT
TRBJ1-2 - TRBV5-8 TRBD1 CASSLRTGANYGYTF TGTGCCAGCAGCCTAAGGACAGGCGCTAACTATGGCTACACCTTC
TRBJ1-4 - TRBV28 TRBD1 CASSTRDRPTNEKLFF TGTGCCAGCAGTACCAGGGACAGACCAACTAATGAAAAACTGTTTTTT
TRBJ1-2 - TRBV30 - CAWSQVPGQLYGYTF TGTGCCTGGAGTCAGGTCCCCGGACAGTTATATGGCTACACCTTC
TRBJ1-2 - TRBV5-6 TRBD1 CASSSGQGALGYTF TGTGCCAGCAGCTCAGGACAGGGGGCACTTGGCTACACCTTC
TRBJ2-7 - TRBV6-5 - CASTGAPYEQYF TGTGCCAGCACAGGGGCGCCCTACGAGCAGTACTTC
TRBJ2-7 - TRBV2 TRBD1 CASKRDRDYEQYF TGTGCCAGCAAAAGAGACAGGGACTACGAGCAGTACTTC
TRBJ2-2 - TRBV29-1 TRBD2 CSVGNPSGLANTGELFF TGCAGCGTTGGCAATCCTAGCGGGCTAGCGAACACCGGGGAGCTGTTTTTT
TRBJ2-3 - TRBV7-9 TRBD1 CASSPQGQITDTQYF TGTGCCAGCAGCCCACAGGGACAGATCACAGATACGCAGTATTTT
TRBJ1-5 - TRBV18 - CASSQARTANQPQHF TGTGCCAGCTCACAAGCACGGACAGCGAATCAGCCCCAGCATTTT
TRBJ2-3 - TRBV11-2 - CASSFKQASTDTQYF TGTGCCAGCAGCTTTAAACAGGCGAGCACAGATACGCAGTATTTT
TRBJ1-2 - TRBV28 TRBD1 CASSPTRTGEGYTF TGTGCCAGCAGCCCGACTCGGACAGGGGAAGGCTACACCTTC
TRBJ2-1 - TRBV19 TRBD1 CASSIGTGTNEQFF TGTGCCAGTAGTATAGGGACAGGGACTAATGAGCAGTTCTTC
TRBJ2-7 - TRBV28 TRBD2 CASSTTSGWSDF TGTGCCAGCAGTACAACTAGCGGGTGGAGTGACTTC
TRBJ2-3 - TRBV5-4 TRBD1 CASSSGQGSTDTQYF TGTGCCAGCAGCTCGGGACAGGGGAGCACAGATACGCAGTATTTT
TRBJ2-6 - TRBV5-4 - CASSLGGTGANVLTF TGTGCCAGCAGCTTGGGGGGCACTGGGGCCAACGTCCTGACTTTC
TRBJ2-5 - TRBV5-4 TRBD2 CASSLAAGFRETQYF TGTGCCAGCAGCTTGGCAGCGGGATTTAGAGAGACCCAGTACTTC
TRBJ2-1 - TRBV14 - CASSQVGLVAYNEQFF TGTGCCAGCAGCCAAGTCGGGTTGGTGGCTTACAATGAGCAGTTCTTC
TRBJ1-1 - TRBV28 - CASTPGGEKAFF TGTGCCAGCACCCCTGGAGGGGAAAAAGCTTTCTTT
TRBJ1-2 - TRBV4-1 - CASSGRNGRGKGYTF TGCGCCAGCAGCGGACGGAATGGGAGGGGTAAAGGCTACACCTTC
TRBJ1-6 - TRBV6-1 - CASSEMTGHNSPLHF TGTGCCAGCAGTGAAATGACAGGCCATAATTCACCCCTCCACTTT
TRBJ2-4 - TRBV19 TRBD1 CASSSRDRYFHF TGTGCCAGTAGTAGCCGGGACAGATATTTTCACTTC
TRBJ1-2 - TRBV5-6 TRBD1 CASSLLQGGGYTF TGTGCCAGCAGCTTGTTGCAGGGGGGTGGCTACACCTTC
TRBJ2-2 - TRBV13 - CASSSLPGENTGELFF TGTGCCAGCAGCTCTCTTCCGGGAGAGAACACCGGGGAGCTGTTTTTT
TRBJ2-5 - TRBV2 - CASSDNGTPEETQYF TGTGCCAGCAGTGATAATGGGACACCTGAAGAGACCCAGTACTTC
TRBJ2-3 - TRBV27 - CASSLRGGTDTQYF TGTGCCAGCAGTTTGAGGGGGGGGACAGATACGCAGTATTTT
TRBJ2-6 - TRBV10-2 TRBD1 CASTTSRGTGAGSGANVLTF TGCGCCAGCACAACCAGCCGCGGGACAGGGGCCGGCTCTGGGGCCAACGTCCTGACTTTC
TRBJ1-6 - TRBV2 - CASSPLINNNSPLHF TGTGCCAGCAGTCCGTTGATTAACAATAATTCACCCCTCCACTTT
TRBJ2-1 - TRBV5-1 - CASSSATGWDEQFF TGCGCCAGCAGCTCGGCAACAGGGTGGGATGAGCAGTTCTTC
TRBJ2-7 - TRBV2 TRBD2 CASSESSGMVEQYF TGTGCCAGCAGTGAGTCTAGCGGGATGGTCGAGCAGTACTTC
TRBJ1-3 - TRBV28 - CASSLAAGNTIYF TGTGCCAGCAGTTTGGCGGCCGGAAACACCATATATTTT
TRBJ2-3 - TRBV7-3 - CASSSQGSDTQYF TGTGCCAGCAGCTCCCAGGGTTCAGATACGCAGTATTTT
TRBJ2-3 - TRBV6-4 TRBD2 CASSDAGGSDTQYF TGTGCCAGCAGTGACGCGGGGGGTTCAGATACGCAGTATTTT
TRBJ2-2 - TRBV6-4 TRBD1 CASPRGRRNTGELFF TGTGCCAGCCCGAGGGGGCGGCGGAACACCGGGGAGCTGTTTTTT
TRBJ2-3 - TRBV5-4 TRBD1 CATSRDRGTDTQYF TGTGCCACCTCCCGGGACAGGGGGACAGATACGCAGTATTTT
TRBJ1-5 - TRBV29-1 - CSVAGGRNQPQHF TGCAGCGTTGCGGGAGGGCGCAATCAGCCCCAGCATTTT
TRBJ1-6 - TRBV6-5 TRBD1 CASSLSTGGDSPLHF TGTGCCAGCAGTTTATCGACAGGGGGAGATTCACCCCTCCACTTT
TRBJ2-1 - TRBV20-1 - CSAFLQEQFF TGCAGTGCTTTCCTACAGGAGCAGTTCTTC
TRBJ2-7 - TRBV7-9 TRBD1 CASSFTGGKDEQYF TGTGCCAGCAGTTTTACAGGGGGCAAAGACGAGCAGTACTTC
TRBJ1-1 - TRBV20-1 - CSASPSTEAFF TGCAGTGCTAGCCCCAGCACTGAAGCTTTCTTT
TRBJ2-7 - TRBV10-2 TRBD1 CASSEPKGGGEWQYF TGCGCCAGCAGTGAGCCTAAAGGGGGCGGCGAGTGGCAGTACTTC
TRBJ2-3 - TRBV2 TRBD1 CASTMDRATDTQYF TGTGCCAGCACGATGGACAGGGCCACAGATACGCAGTATTTT
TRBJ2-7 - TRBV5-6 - CASSLNRDERASNF TGTGCCAGCAGCTTGAACCGGGACGAGCGGGCGTCCAACTTC
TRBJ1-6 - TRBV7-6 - CASSPGQPSTPNSPLHF TGTGCCAGCAGCCCTGGACAGCCTTCAACCCCAAATTCACCCCTCCACTTT
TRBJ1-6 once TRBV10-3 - CASTGTGGGSPLHF TGTGCCTCCACCGGGACCGGCGGGGGTTCACCCCTCCACTTT
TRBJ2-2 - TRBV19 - CALTANTGELFF TGTGCCCTTACAGCAAACACCGGGGAGCTGTTTTTT
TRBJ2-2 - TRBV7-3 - CASSGGRTGELFF TGTGCCAGCAGCGGAGGGCGCACCGGGGAGCTGTTTTTT
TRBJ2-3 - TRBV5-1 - CASSLGDRGDTQYF TGCGCCAGCAGCTTGGGTGATCGGGGGGATACGCAGTATTTT
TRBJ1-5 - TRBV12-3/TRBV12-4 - CASSLGHPRPQHF TGTGCCAGCAGTTTGGGACACCCGCGGCCCCAGCATTTT
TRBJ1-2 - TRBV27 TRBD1 CASSFLPYPGQGDYGYTF TGTGCCAGCAGTTTCCTGCCATATCCGGGACAGGGAGACTATGGCTACACCTTC
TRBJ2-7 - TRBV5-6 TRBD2 CASSSWDYTYEQYF TGTGCCAGCAGCTCCTGGGACTACACCTACGAGCAGTACTTC
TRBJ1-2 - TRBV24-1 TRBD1 CATSDQDRGGGYTF TGTGCCACCAGTGACCAGGACAGGGGCGGCGGCTACACCTTC
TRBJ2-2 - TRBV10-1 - CASSGGANTGELFF TGCGCCAGCAGTGGAGGCGCCAACACCGGGGAGCTGTTTTTT
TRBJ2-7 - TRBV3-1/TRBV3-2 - CASSLEWIGGPAEQYF TGTGCCAGCAGCCTAGAGTGGATAGGGGGTCCCGCTGAGCAGTACTTC
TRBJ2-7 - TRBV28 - CASTNPRRLPYEQYF TGTGCCAGCACAAACCCTAGGCGTCTCCCCTACGAGCAGTACTTC